The sample holds many counts of the clone carrying this T cell receptor (beta chain). The antigen is unknown. As for time point: newly diagnosed GD, antithyroid drugs for less than 3 months. Scientists built the TCR library using RNA that was extracted from PBMCs. Patient provenance is recorded as an endocrinology department in Xi'an, China. This entry is derived from a study of regulatory T cells in long-lasting Graves disease. Germline assignment: CDR1 LNHNV and CDR2 YYDKDF (reference sequence). The V end was cut by 1 base, the J end by 0 bases, with 6 bases between. The CDR3 covers 15 residues. Arm-PCR of CDR3 regions with iRepertoire HTBI primers generated TCR beta libraries. TCRdb reanalysed the multiplex PCR reads using MiXCR and keeps one entry per CDR3 protein. Here the sample spans around 240,000 distinct CDR3 sequences, around 19% being singletons. Study conclusions and caveats: Lower TCR diversity characterized persistent Graves' patients relative to newly diagnosed patients.

The same sample was also studied in work on T cells in Graves' hyperthyroidism and ophthalmopathy. As that report states: Diagnoses used clinical symptoms, serum thyroxine and TRAb, thyroid ultrasound and orbital computed tomography.

The TCR sequence derives from a woman aged 30 to 39 with Graves disease. The sample here was peripheral blood mononuclear cells (PBMCs), taken at new diagnosis, from a patient treated with antithyroid drugs. V is TRBV15 and J is TRBJ2-2; D gene uncertain. The CDR3 bases are TGTGCCACCAGCAGAGTGGCCCCGAACACCGGGGAGCTGTTTTTT. Protein: CATSRVAPNTGELFF.